The 3 T cell receptor beta chains below all came from one sample that was sequenced in a study of metastatic and nonmetastatic thyroid tumors. Patients had received no treatment of any kind before thyroid surgery. MiXCR re-clonotyped the PCR reads for TCRdb. The sample has roughly 59,000 clones, roughly 16% seen once. The specimen sequenced was blood. These receptors came from a male donor with papillary thyroid cancer or a benign thyroid nodule (not recorded which). Some clones in this sample may be carry-over from other donors' samples.

This clone was picked up a small number of times. With a much larger clone just one base away, this may be a read error. The J gene is TRBJ1-1, the V gene TRBV5-5, with D unresolved. Germline V gene sequence: CDR1 SGHKS, CDR2 YYEKEE (reference sequence). The ends were cut back, 3 bases at V and 7 bases at J, with 10 bases in the middle. The CDR3 has 12 residues. CDR3 protein: CASSWTLNEAFF. For the CDR3, the DNA is TGTGCCAGCAGCTGGACGTTGAATGAAGCTTTCTTT.

This clone was seen ten or more times. V is TRBV11-2 and J is TRBJ1-2; 8 nucleotides agree with TRBD1. In germline, CDR1 is SGHAT, CDR2 FQNNGV. The V segment lost 5 bases and the J segment 5 bases; nucleotides outside the gene matches: 13. The CDR3 consists of 16 residues. The CDR3 nucleotides read TGTGCCAGCAGCATGCACAGGGGGAGAAACGTTTATGGCTACACCTTC. This sequence encodes CASSMHRGRNVYGYTF.

V gene TRBV7-3 combines with J gene TRBJ2-1, with 12 bases aligning to TRBD2. The V gene end was trimmed by 0 bases and the J gene end by 7 bases; junction bases not matched to a gene: 4. The germline V gene has CDR1 SGHTA and CDR2 FQGTGA. The CDR3 loop spans 16 amino acids. Here the CDR3 reads CASSLTLAGGQNEQFF. In DNA, the CDR3 is TGTGCCAGCAGCTTAACCCTAGCGGGGGGGCAAAATGAGCAGTTCTTC.